This TCR beta chain appears in the sequencing data of a study of cytomegalovirus exposure and HLA in healthy donors. CDR1 and CDR2 from the germline V gene are SGHTA and FQGNSA. The trim removed 1 base at V and 7 bases at J, leaving 5 bases unmatched. The CDR3 runs 14 residues. It was with 60 Vbeta and 13 Jbeta primers that the PCR ran. Assay used: immunoSEQ multiplex PCR; TCRdb lists only in-frame clones, some missing. This sample contains approximately 50,000 clones. This chain connects TRBV7-2 to TRBJ2-3; 7 bases map to TRBD2. Input material: PBMCs. The TCR sequence derives from a male donor in good health and CMV-seropositive. In DNA, the CDR3 is TGTGCCAGCAGCTTAGGCGGCGGGGGACATACGCAGTATTTT. Translating gives CASSLGGGGHTQYF.